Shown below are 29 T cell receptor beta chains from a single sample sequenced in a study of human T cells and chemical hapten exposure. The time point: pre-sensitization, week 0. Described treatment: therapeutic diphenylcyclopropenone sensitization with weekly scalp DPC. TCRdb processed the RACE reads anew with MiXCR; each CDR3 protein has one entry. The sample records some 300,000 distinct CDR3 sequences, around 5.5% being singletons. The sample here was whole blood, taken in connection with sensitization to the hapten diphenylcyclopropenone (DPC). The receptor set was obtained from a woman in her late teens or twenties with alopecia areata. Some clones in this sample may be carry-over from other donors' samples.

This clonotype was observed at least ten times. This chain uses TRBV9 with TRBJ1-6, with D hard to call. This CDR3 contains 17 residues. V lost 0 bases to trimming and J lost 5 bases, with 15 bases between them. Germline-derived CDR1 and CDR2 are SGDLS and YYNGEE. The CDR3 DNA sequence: TGTGCCAGCAGCGTAGAAGGCAGACCGGAGGATAATTCACCCCTCCACTTT. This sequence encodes CASSVEGRPEDNSPLHF.

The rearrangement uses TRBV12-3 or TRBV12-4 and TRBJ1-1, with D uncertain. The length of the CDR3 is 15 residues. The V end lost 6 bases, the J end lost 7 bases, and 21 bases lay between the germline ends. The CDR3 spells CASSLAGPFRDEAFF. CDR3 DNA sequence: TGTGCCAGCAGCCTCGCGGGTCCCTTTAGGGATGAAGCTTTCTTT.

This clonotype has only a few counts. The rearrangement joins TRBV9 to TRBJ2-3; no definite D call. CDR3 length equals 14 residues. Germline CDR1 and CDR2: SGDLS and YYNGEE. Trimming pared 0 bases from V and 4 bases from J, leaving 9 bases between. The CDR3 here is CASSVVQAADTQYF. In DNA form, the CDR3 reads TGTGCCAGCAGCGTAGTGCAGGCGGCAGATACGCAGTATTTT.

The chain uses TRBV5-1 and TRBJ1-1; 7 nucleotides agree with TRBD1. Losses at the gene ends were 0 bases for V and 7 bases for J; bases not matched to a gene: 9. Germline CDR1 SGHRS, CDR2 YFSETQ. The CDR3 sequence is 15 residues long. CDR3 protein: CASSLAGQAKSEAFF. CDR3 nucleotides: TGCGCCAGCAGCTTGGCCGGACAGGCGAAAAGTGAAGCTTTCTTT.

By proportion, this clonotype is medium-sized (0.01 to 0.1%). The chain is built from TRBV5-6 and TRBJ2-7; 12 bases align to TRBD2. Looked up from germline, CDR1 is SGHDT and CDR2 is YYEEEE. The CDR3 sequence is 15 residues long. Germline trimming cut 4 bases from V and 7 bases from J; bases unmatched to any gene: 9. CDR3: CASSVSSGGALEQYF. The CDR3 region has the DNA TGTGCCAGCAGCGTCTCTAGCGGGGGGGCCTTAGAGCAGTACTTC.

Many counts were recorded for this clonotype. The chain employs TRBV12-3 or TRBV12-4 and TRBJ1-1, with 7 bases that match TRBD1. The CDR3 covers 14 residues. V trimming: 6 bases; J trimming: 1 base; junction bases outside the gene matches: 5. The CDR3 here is CASRHRGPNTEAFF. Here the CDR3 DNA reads TGTGCCAGCAGACACAGGGGCCCGAACACTGAAGCTTTCTTT.

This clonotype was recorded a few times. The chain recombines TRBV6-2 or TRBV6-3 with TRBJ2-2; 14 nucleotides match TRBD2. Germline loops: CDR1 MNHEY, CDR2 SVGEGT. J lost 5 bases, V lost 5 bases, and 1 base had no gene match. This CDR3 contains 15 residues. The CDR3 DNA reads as TGTGCCAGCAGTCGGACTAGCGGGGGGACCGGGGAGCTGTTTTTT. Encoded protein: CASSRTSGGTGELFF.

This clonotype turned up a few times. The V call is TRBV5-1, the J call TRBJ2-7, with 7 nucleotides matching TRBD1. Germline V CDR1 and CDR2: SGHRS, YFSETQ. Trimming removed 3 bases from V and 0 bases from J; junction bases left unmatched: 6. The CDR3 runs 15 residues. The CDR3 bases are TGCGCCAGCAGCTCTGCCGGGACAGCCTCCTACGAGCAGTACTTC. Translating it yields CASSSAGTASYEQYF.

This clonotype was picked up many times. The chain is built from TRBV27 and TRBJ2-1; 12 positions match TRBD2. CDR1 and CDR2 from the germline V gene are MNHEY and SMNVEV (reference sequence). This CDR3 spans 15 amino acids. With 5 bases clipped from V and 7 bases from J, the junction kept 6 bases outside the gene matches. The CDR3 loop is CASSARTSGDNEQFF. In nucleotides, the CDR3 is TGTGCCAGCAGTGCCCGGACTAGCGGGGATAATGAGCAGTTCTTC.

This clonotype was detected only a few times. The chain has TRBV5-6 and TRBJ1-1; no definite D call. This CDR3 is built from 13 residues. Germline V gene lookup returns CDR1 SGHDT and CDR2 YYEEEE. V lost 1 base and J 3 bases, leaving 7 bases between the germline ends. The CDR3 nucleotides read TGTGCCAGCAGCTTGAGGGTACACACTGAAGCTTTCTTT. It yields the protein CASSLRVHTEAFF.

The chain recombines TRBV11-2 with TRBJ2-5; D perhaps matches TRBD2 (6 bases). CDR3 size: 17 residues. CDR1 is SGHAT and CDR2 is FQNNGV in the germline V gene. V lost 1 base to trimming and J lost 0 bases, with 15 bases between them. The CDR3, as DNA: TGTGCCAGCAGCTTAGGGGCCGGGGGACCCAACCAAGAGACCCAGTACTTC. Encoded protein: CASSLGAGGPNQETQYF.

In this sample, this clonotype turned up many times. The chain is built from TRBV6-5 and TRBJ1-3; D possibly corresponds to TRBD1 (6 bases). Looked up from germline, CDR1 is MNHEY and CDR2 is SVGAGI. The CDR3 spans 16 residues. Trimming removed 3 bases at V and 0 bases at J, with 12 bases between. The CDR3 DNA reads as TGTGCCAGCAGTTATTCGGGGGCTCTCTCTGGAAACACCATATATTTT. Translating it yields CASSYSGALSGNTIYF.

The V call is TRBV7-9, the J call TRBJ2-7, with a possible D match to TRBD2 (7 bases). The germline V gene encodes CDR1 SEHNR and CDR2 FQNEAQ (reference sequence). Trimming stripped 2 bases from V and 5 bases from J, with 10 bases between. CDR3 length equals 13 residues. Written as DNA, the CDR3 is TGTGCCAGCAGCTTACGGGGGGCCGACGAGCAGTACTTC. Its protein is CASSLRGADEQYF.

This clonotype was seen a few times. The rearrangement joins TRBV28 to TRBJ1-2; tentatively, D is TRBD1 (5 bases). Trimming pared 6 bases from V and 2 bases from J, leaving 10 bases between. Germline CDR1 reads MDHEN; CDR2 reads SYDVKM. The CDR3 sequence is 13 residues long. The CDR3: CASRSQENYGYTF. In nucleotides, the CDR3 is TGTGCCAGCAGGTCACAGGAGAACTATGGCTACACCTTC.

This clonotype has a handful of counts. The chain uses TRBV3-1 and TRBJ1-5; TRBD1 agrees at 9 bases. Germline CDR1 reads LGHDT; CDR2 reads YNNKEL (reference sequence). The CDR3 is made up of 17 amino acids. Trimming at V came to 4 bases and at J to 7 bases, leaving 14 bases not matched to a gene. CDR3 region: CASSLIAGTGTGQPQHF. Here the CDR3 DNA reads TGTGCCAGCAGCCTCATAGCCGGGACAGGGACCGGCCAGCCCCAGCATTTT. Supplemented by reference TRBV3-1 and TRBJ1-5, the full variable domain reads DTAVSQTPKYLVTQMGNDKSIKCEQNLGHDTMYWYKQDSKKFLKIMFSYNNKELIINETVPNRFSPKSPDKAHLNLHINSLELGDSAVYFCASSLIAGTGTGQPQHFGDGTRLSIL.

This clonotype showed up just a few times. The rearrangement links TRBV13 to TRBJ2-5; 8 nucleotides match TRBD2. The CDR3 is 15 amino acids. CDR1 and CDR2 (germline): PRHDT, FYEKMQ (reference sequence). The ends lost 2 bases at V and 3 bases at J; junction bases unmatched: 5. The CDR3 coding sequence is TGTGCCAGCAGCTTATCGGGGGGGCCAGAAGAGACCCAGTACTTC. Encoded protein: CASSLSGGPEETQYF.

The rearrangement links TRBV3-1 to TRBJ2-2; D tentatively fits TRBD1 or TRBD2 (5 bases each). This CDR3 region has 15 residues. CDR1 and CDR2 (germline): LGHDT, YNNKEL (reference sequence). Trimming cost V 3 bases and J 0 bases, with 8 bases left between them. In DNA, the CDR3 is TGTGCCAGCAGCCAGGGGACGACGAACACCGGGGAGCTGTTTTTT. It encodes CASSQGTTNTGELFF.

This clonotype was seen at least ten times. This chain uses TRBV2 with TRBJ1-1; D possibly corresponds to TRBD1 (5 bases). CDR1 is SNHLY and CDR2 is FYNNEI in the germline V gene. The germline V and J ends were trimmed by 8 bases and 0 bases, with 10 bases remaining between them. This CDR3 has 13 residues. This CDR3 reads CASQTDMNTEAFF. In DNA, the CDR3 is TGTGCCAGCCAGACAGACATGAACACTGAAGCTTTCTTT. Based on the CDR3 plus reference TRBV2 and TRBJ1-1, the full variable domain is EPEVTQTPSHQVTQMGQEVILRCVPISNHLYFYWYRQILGQKVEFLVSFYNNEISEKSEIFDDQFSVERPDGSNFTLKIRSTKLEDSAMYFCASQTDMNTEAFFGQGTRLTVV.

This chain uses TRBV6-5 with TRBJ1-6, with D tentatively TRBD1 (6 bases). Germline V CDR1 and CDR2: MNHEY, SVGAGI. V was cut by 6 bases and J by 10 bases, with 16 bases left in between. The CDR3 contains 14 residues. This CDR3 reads CASRRGAGDSPLHF. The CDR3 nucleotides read TGTGCCAGCAGGAGGGGGGCAGGGGACTCACCCCTCCACTTT.

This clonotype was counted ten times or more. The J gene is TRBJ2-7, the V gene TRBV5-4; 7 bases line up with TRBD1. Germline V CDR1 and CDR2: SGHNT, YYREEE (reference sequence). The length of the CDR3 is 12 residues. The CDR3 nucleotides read TGTGCGACGGGACAGTCCTACTACGAGCAGTACTTC. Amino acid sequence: CATGQSYYEQYF. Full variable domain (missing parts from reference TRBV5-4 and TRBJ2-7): ETGVTQSPTHLIKTRGQQVTLRCSSQSGHNTVSWYQQALGQGPQFIFQYYREEENGRGNFPPRFSGLQFPNYSSELNVNALELDDSALYLCATGQSYYEQYFGPGTRLTVT.

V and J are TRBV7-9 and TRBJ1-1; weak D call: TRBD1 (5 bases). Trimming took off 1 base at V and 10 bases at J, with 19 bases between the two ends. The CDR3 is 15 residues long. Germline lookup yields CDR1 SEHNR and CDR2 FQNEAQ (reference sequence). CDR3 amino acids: CASSLGSPFRDLAFF. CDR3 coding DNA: TGTGCCAGCAGCTTAGGATCCCCTTTCCGGGACTTAGCTTTCTTT.

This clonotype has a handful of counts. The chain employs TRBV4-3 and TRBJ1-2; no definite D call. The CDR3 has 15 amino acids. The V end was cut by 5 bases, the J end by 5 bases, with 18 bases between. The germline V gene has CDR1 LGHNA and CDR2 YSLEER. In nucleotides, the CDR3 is TGCGCCAGCAGCTTCCGGGCCGTCCAACCTTATGGCTACACCTTC. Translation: CASSFRAVQPYGYTF.

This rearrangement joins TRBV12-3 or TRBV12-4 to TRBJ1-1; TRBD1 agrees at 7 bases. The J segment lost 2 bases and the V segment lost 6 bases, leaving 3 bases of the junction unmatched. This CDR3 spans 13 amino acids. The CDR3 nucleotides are TGTGCCAGCAGGGGACAGACAAACACTGAAGCTTTCTTT. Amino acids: CASRGQTNTEAFF.

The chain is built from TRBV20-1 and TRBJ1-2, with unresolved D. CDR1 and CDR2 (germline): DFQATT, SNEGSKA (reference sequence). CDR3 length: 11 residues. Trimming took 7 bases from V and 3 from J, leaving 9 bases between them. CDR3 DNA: TGCAGTGTCGAGGGAGACTATGGCTACACCTTC. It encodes CSVEGDYGYTF.

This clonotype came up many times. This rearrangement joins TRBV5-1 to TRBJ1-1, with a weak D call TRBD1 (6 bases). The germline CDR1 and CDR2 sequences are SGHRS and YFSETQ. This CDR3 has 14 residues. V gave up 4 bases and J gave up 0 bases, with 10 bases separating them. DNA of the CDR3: TGCGCCAGCAGCATAGACAGGATGAACACTGAAGCTTTCTTT. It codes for CASSIDRMNTEAFF.

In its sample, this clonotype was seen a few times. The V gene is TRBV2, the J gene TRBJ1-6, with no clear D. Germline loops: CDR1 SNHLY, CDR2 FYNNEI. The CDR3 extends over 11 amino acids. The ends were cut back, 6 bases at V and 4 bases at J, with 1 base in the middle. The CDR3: CASRYNSPLHF. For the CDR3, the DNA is TGTGCCAGCAGATATAATTCACCCCTCCACTTT.

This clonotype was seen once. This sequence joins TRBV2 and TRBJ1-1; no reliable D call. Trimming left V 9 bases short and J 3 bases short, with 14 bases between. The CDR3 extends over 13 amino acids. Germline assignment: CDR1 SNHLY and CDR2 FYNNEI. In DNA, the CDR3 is TGTGCCAGGAGGACCCCTGGGGACACTGAAGCTTTCTTT. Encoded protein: CARRTPGDTEAFF.

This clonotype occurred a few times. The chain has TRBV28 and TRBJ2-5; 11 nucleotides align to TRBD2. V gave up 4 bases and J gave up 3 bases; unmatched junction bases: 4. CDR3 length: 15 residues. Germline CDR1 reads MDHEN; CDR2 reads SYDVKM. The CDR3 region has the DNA TGTGCCAGCAGTTCGACTAGCGGGGATAAAGAGACCCAGTACTTC. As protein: CASSSTSGDKETQYF.

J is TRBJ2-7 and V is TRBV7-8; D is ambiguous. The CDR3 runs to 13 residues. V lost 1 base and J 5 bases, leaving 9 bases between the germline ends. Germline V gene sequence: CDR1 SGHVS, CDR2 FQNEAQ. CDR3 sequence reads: CASSLGHPNEQYF. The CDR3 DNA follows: TGTGCCAGCAGCTTAGGACACCCCAACGAGCAGTACTTC.